This TCR beta chain came from a study of cytomegalovirus exposure and HLA in healthy donors. PCR amplification relied on 60 Vbeta primers (plus 13 Jbeta primers). Only in-frame clones appear in the TCRdb table, and some are missing; sequencing was by immunoSEQ multiplex PCR. The sample includes more than 120,000 clones, about 80% of them seen just once. Whole-study results and caveats: A missense variant in DCLRE1C was later tied to TCR beta V- and J-gene trimming.

About this clone itself: What it binds is not known.

Trimming removed 4 bases at V and 1 base at J, with 8 bases between. The CDR3 sequence is 14 residues long. The germline V gene encodes CDR1 SGHAT and CDR2 FQNNGV. J is TRBJ1-5 and V is TRBV11-2; D gene unclear. This sequence was found in a woman between 35 and 50 years old in good health and CMV-seropositive. The source material was PBMCs. DNA for the CDR3: TGTGCCAGCAGCTCCAGTACAAGCAATCAGCCCCAGCATTTT. It specifies CASSSSTSNQPQHF.